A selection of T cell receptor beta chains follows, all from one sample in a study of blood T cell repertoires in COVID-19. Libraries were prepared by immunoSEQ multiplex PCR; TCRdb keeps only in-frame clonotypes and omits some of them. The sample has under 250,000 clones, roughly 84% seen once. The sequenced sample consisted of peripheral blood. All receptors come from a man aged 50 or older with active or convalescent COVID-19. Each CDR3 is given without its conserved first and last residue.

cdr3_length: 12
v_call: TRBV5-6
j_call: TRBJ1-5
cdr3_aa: ASSLGSRDQPQH

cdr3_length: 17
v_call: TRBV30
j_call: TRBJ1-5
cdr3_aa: AWSDTGRDRGYSNQPQH

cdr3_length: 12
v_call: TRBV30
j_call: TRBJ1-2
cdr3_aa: AWSFVTANYGYT

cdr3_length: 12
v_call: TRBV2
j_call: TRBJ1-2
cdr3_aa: ASSGMEDPENYT

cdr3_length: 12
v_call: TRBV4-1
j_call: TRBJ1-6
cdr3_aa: ASSQETGPSPLH

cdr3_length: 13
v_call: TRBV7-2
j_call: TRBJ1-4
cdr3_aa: ASSLTGLTNEKLF

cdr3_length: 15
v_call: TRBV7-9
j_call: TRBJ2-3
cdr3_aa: ASSPSTSGGPTDTQY

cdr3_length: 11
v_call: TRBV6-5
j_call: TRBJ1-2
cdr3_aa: ASSYGGYYGYT

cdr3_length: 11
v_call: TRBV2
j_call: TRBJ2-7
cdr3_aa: ASSEDPGYEQY

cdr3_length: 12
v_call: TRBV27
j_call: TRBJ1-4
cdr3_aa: ASSQGWSNEKLF

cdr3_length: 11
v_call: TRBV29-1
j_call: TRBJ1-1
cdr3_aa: SVPREGNTEAF

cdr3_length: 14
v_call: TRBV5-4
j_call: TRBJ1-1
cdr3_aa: ASRLVPGTGRTEAF

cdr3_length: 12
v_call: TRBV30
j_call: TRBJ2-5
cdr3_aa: AWTPGLAQETQY

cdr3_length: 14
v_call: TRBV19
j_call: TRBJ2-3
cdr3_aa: ASSESGRVLADTQY

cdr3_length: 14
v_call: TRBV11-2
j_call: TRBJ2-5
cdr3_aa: ASSLGPRGVGETQY

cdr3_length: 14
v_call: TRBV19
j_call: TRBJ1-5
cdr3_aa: ASSWGRGTGNQPQH

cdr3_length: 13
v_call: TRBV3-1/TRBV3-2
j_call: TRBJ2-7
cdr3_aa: ASSQAPGRSYEQY

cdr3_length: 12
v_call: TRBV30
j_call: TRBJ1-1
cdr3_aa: AWRRTGGGTEAF

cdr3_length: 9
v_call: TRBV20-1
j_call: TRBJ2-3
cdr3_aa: STYSTDTQY

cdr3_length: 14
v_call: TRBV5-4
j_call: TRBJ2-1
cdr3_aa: ASSSPGLAEGSEQF

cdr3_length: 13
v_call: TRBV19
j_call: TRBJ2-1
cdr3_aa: ASRIGTSGYNEQF

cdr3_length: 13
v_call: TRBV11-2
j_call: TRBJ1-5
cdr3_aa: ASSLADRVHQPQH

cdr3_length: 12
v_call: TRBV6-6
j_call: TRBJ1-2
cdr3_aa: ASSYSPGAGGYT

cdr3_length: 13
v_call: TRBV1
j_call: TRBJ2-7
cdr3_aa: TSRRDRGNPYEQY

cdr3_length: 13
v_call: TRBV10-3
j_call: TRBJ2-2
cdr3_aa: ATHQGAGNTGELF

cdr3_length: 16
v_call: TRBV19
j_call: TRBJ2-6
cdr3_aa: ASSIGTGGSSGANVLT

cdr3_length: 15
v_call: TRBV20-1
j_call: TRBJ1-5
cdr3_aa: SASVPLGTGGDQPQH

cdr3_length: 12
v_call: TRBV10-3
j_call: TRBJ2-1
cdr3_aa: AISDPRQVNEQF

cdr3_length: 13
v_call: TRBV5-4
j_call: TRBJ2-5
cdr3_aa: ASSTRTGMEETQY

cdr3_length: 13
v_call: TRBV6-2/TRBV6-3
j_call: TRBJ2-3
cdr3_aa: ASSYERGVVNTQY

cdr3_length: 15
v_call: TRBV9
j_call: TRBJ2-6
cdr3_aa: ASSPSLGGPGANVLT

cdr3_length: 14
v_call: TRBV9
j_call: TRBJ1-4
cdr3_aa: ASSVGAGTGNEKLF

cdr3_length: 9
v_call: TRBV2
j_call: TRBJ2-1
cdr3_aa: ATDRGNEQF

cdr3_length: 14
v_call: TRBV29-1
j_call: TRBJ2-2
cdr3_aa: SVGVPRGANTGELF

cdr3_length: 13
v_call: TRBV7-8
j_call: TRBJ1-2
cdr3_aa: ASSLSRTGGYGYT

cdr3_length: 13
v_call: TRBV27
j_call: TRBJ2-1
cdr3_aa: ASSLGPGRVGEQF

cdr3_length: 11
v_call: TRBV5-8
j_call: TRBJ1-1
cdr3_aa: ASSFRRNTEAF

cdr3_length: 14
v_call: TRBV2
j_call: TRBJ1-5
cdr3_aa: ARRAFGDSYNQPQH

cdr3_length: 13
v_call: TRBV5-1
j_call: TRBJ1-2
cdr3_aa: ASSLRTGFNYGYT

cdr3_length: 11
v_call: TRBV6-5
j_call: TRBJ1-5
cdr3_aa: ASSPNREQPQH

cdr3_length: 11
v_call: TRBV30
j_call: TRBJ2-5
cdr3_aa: AWSRQGLETQY

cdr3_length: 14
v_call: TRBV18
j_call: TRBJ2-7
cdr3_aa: ASSPKPAGGTYEQY

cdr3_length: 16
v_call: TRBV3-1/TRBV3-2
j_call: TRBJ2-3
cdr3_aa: ASSQAPSGGAGTDTQY

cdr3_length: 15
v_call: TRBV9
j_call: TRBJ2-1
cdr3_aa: ASSVEGNSGVLDEQF

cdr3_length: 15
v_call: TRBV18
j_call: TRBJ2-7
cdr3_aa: ASSPAQGAGFYYEQY

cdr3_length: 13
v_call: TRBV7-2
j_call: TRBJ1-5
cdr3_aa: ASSLGTGYNQPQH

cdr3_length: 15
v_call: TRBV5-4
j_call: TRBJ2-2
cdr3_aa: ASSLGGGALDTGELF

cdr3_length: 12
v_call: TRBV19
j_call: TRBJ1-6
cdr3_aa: ASRAGQGYSPLH

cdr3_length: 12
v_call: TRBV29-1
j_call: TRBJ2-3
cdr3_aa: SGTSGASTDTQY

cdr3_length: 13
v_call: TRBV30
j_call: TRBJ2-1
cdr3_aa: AWVPWRGTYNEQF

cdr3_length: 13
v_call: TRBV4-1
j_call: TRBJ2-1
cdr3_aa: ASRKVGTGYLEQF